At least ten counts were recorded for the clone carrying this T cell receptor (beta chain). Antigen unknown. It was with unique molecular identifiers that the TCRbeta library was prepared. A single record per CDR3 protein comes from TCRdb applying MiXCR to the PCR reads. Counted here are about 210,000 distinct CDR3 sequences, roughly a sixth occurring once; the ten biggest clones make up about 45%. Trimming cost V 2 bases and J 8 bases; bases outside gene matches: 8. This CDR3 region has 14 residues. Germline CDR1 and CDR2: SQVTM and ANQGSEA. These data belong to a study of T-cell reconstitution after alpha-beta-depleted transplantation in children. General study points: T cells produced anew were the main source of T-cell counts and diversity one year after transplant. Recipient T cells and thymic progenitors that survived gave rise to the high TCRbeta diversity observed at day 60 in some patients. Approximately two months post-transplant, alpha-beta T cells reportedly originated from several hundred expanded graft clones.

This material consisted of PBMCs, mostly from graft donor cells, taken 360 days after TCRalphabeta/CD19-depleted stem cell transplant. The chain combines TRBV29-1 with TRBJ2-3, with 9 bases identical to TRBD2. The receptor was isolated from a male patient aged 2 to 10 who had a stem cell transplant for acute lymphoblastic leukemia, so the T cells may come from the graft donor. The CDR3 is CSVEIAGAPGTQYF. The CDR3 DNA reads TGCAGCGTTGAAATAGCGGGGGCCCCTGGTACGCAGTATTTT.